The clone carrying this T cell receptor (beta chain) has a single count. Per the study methods: Estimation of nucleated cell counts was performed using reference gene primer amplification. Assay: immunoSEQ multiplex PCR; the TCRdb copy retains only in-frame clones and omits some. D and trimming come from the DNA, and the V and J calls and clone size come from that table. The sample shows under 250,000 clones, about nine tenths of them seen only once. There are 15 residues in the CDR3. The germline V gene encodes CDR1 MNHEY and CDR2 SMNVEV (reference sequence). V lost 2 bases to trimming and J lost 4 bases, with 12 bases between them. These data come from a study of blood T cell repertoires in COVID-19. As for the study in general: PBMCs, B-cell-depleted T cells, or T cells provided the cDNA or gDNA that made up the material.

The source material was peripheral blood. The TCR originated in a man aged 30 to 45 with COVID-19, enrolled during active disease. V is TRBV27 and J is TRBJ1-5, with D hard to call. For the CDR3, the DNA is TGTGCCAGCAGTTTAAGTGTTAGTGATAATCAGCCCCAGCATTTT. Translation: CASSLSVSDNQPQHF.